The 24 T cell receptor beta chains below were found in one sample sequenced in a study of blood T cell repertoires in COVID-19. The protocol was immunoSEQ multiplex PCR, while the TCRdb copy is restricted to in-frame clones and leaves out a portion. There are 150,000 to 190,000 clones in the sample; about 80% occur only once, and roughly 0.58% lies in the top ten. The sequencing input was peripheral blood. Source of these receptors: a man aged 55-75 years with acute or convalescent COVID-19.

This chain connects TRBV19 to TRBJ2-2; TRBD2 aligns across 12 bases. There are 20 residues in the CDR3. Per the germline V gene, CDR1 is LNHDA and CDR2 is SQIVND (reference sequence). V shed 3 bases, J shed 3 bases, and the junction held 14 bases outside the gene matches. The CDR3 DNA reads as TGTGCCAGTAGTATCCTGGACAGGGCGCTAGCGGGAGGGTACACCGGGGAGCTGTTTTTT. Protein: CASSILDRALAGGYTGELFF.

This clone was counted a few times. The rearrangement links TRBV28 to TRBJ2-1; D uncertain. Germline assignment: CDR1 MDHEN and CDR2 SYDVKM. The CDR3 extends over 13 amino acids. Trimming stripped 7 bases from V and 8 bases from J, with 15 bases between. The CDR3 is CASKPPWAHEQFF. In DNA form, the CDR3 reads TGTGCCAGCAAACCCCCCTGGGCCCATGAGCAGTTCTTC.

The genes are TRBV27 and TRBJ1-3; D gene ambiguous. Germline loops: CDR1 MNHEY, CDR2 SMNVEV (reference sequence). CDR3 length: 12 residues. V dropped 7 bases and J dropped 0 bases, with 4 bases sitting between them. Here the CDR3 reads CASISSGNTIYF. CDR3 sequence (DNA): TGTGCCAGCATTAGCTCTGGAAACACCATATATTTT.

The CDR3 is CSVDNSGANVLTF. Here the CDR3 DNA reads TGCAGCGTTGACAACTCTGGGGCCAACGTCCTGACTTTC. The J gene is TRBJ2-6, the V gene TRBV29-1; D not resolved. There are 13 residues in the CDR3. CDR1 is SQVTM and CDR2 is ANQGSEA in the germline V gene. The V gene lost 3 bases and the J gene lost 0 bases, with 3 bases spanning the gap. The variable domain in full, completed from reference TRBV29-1 and TRBJ2-6, reads SAVISQKPSRDICQRGTSLTIQCQVDSQVTMMFWYRQQPGQSLTLIATANQGSEATYESGFVIDKFPISRPNLTFSTLTVSNMSPEDSSIYLCSVDNSGANVLTFGAGSRLTVL.

This rearrangement joins TRBV5-4 to TRBJ2-1; perhaps TRBD2 as D (6 bases). This CDR3 spans 16 amino acids. Deletions cut 4 bases from V and 3 bases from J, with 17 bases between. Germline V gene lookup returns CDR1 SGHNT and CDR2 YYREEE (reference sequence). The CDR3 bases are TGTGCCAGCAGCCCGCGAGATAGCGGATACTACAATGAGCAGTTCTTC. Amino acid sequence: CASSPRDSGYYNEQFF.

The V gene is TRBV5-6, the J gene TRBJ2-5; a possible D gene is TRBD1 (5 bases). CDR3 length: 15 residues. Looked up from germline, CDR1 is SGHDT and CDR2 is YYEEEE. Deletions cut 0 bases from V and 3 bases from J, with 12 bases between. CDR3 in DNA: TGTGCCAGCAGCTTGGTGACGGGCAGGGAAGAGACCCAGTACTTC. Translated: CASSLVTGREETQYF.

The rearrangement uses TRBV2 and TRBJ1-3; a possible D gene is TRBD1 (5 bases). Per the germline V gene, CDR1 is SNHLY and CDR2 is FYNNEI. The germline V and J ends were trimmed by 7 bases and 7 bases, with 14 bases remaining between them. The CDR3 has 13 amino acids. CDR3 sequence reads: CASKDRGGNTIYF. The CDR3 DNA reads TGTGCCAGCAAGGACCGCGGGGGGAACACCATATATTTT.

The count of this clone is one. The chain joins TRBV19 to TRBJ1-4; 7 bases match TRBD1. Trimming at V came to 3 bases and at J to 8 bases, leaving 3 bases not matched to a gene. This CDR3 contains 13 residues. Per germline, CDR1 LNHDA and CDR2 SQIVND (reference sequence). The CDR3 here is CASSMARGEKLFF. In DNA, the CDR3 is TGTGCCAGTAGTATGGCCAGGGGGGAAAAACTGTTTTTT.

The rearrangement links TRBV7-9 to TRBJ1-2; 8 bases are a match to TRBD1. V shed 11 bases and J 7 bases; nucleotides not matched to a gene: 12. The CDR3 sequence is 13 residues long. Germline V gene lookup returns CDR1 SEHNR and CDR2 FQNEAQ (reference sequence). CDR3 in amino acids: CAGGRTGSFGYTF. CDR3 coding DNA: TGTGCCGGAGGTAGGACAGGGAGCTTTGGCTACACCTTC.

The chain recombines TRBV2 with TRBJ2-1; D is perhaps TRBD2 (5 bases). The V gene lost 4 bases and the J gene lost 0 bases, with 10 bases spanning the gap. This CDR3 has 15 residues. Germline CDR1 SNHLY, CDR2 FYNNEI. The CDR3 is CASSVPRGSYNEQFF. CDR3 in DNA: TGTGCCAGCAGTGTACCCCGGGGCTCCTACAATGAGCAGTTCTTC.

This chain links TRBV11-2 with TRBJ2-5; the D is unclear. Germline V gene sequence: CDR1 SGHAT, CDR2 FQNNGV. Between the trimmed V and J ends, which lost 3 bases and 5 bases, there was a span of 7 bases. The CDR3 has 12 residues. CDR3 residues: CASSFSRETQYF. The CDR3 nucleotides read TGTGCCAGCAGCTTTTCGAGGGAGACCCAGTACTTC.

This chain connects TRBV4-1 to TRBJ2-7, with TRBD2 matching 11 bases. The germline gives CDR1 MGHRA, CDR2 YSYEKL. The CDR3 spans 16 residues. With 0 bases clipped from V and 6 bases from J, the junction kept 7 bases outside the gene matches. CDR3 bases: TGCGCCAGCAGCCAAGATTTAGCGGGGGGGCGGCGCGAGCAGTACTTC. Translated, it gives CASSQDLAGGRREQYF.

This sequence joins TRBV18 and TRBJ2-1; 14 bases are shared with TRBD2. The germline V gene has CDR1 KGHSH and CDR2 LQKENI. CDR3 size: 15 residues. The V segment lost 4 bases and the J segment 8 bases; nucleotides outside the gene matches: 4. In DNA, the CDR3 is TGTGCCAGCTCACAGACTAGCGGGGGGGCCCATGAGCAGTTCTTC. Protein product: CASSQTSGGAHEQFF.

This chain connects TRBV29-1 to TRBJ1-3; 7 positions agree with TRBD1. The length of the CDR3 is 12 residues. Germline V CDR1 and CDR2: SQVTM, ANQGSEA. CDR3 sequence (DNA): TGCATATCGACAGGGCCCGGAAACACCATATATTTT. Amino acids: CISTGPGNTIYF.

This clone occurred a few times. This chain links TRBV5-8 with TRBJ1-2, with D unclear. CDR3 length: 12 residues. Trimming removed 4 bases at V and 9 bases at J, with 13 bases between. The germline CDR1 and CDR2 sequences are SGHTS and YDEGEE. CDR3 sequence reads: CASSMDRVRYTF. DNA of the CDR3: TGTGCCAGCAGCATGGACCGAGTCCGCTACACCTTC. The complete variable domain, with remaining parts taken from reference TRBV5-8 and TRBJ1-2, reads EAGVTQSPTHLIKTRGQQATLRCSPISGHTSVYWYQQALGLGLQFLLWYDEGEERNRGNFPPRFSGRQFPNYSSELNVNALELEDSALYLCASSMDRVRYTFGSGTRLTVV.

J is TRBJ1-1 and V is TRBV19; tentative D call: TRBD1 (6 bases). The CDR3 has 15 residues. Germline CDR1 is LNHDA and CDR2 is SQIVND (reference sequence). Trimming shortened V by 2 bases and J by 1 base, and 11 bases separated the two germline ends. The CDR3 DNA sequence: TGTGCCAGTAGTATATCCGGACAGTCGAACACTGAAGCTTTCTTT. Translated, it gives CASSISGQSNTEAFF.

V usage is TRBV6-6 and J usage is TRBJ1-6; D not resolved. Trimming took off 5 bases at V and 0 bases at J, with 8 bases between the two ends. The CDR3 sequence is 15 residues long. The germline V gene has CDR1 MNHNY and CDR2 SVGAGI (reference sequence). CDR3 DNA: TGTGCCAGCAGTGTGAGGGACTCCTATAATTCACCCCTCCACTTT. This codes for CASSVRDSYNSPLHF.

The chain couples TRBV7-2 to TRBJ2-7, with 7 bases identical to TRBD1. V was pared by 5 bases and J by 3 bases, with 10 bases of the junction left unmatched. CDR1 and CDR2 (germline): SGHTA, FQGNSA. This CDR3 region has 15 residues. The CDR3 reads CASSPNSAGGYEQYF. In DNA, the CDR3 is TGTGCCAGCAGCCCCAATTCGGCAGGGGGCTACGAGCAGTACTTC.

This chain uses TRBV7-9 with TRBJ1-4, with 8 bases lining up with TRBD1. Germline V gives CDR1 SEHNR, CDR2 FQNEAQ (reference sequence). Trimming cost V 3 bases and J 7 bases; bases outside gene matches: 7. This CDR3 has 15 residues. CDR3 sequence: CASSLETGVGEKLFF. The DNA of the CDR3 is TGTGCCAGCAGCTTGGAGACAGGGGTTGGTGAAAAACTGTTTTTT.

A few counts support this clone. This chain connects TRBV4-3 to TRBJ2-7, with D uncertain. CDR3 length: 14 amino acids. From germline, CDR1 is LGHNA and CDR2 YSLEER. V lost 0 bases, J lost 5 bases, and 11 bases lay in between. As DNA, the CDR3 is TGCGCCAGCAGCCAAGAGACCTTTGGGCACGAGCAGTACTTC. Translated, it gives CASSQETFGHEQYF.

This clone has more than one count but fewer than ten. The chain employs TRBV20-1 and TRBJ1-2; D is perhaps TRBD1 (5 bases). In germline, CDR1 is DFQATT, CDR2 SNEGSKA (reference sequence). The CDR3 extends over 15 amino acids. Trimming cost V 3 bases and J 8 bases, with 22 bases left between them. This CDR3 is CSASPGPSFLGGYTF. In DNA form, the CDR3 reads TGCAGTGCTAGTCCAGGGCCCTCCTTTTTAGGAGGCTACACCTTC.

The chain has TRBV15 and TRBJ2-1; D possibly corresponds to TRBD1 (6 bases). Germline V gene sequence: CDR1 LNHNV, CDR2 YYDKDF (reference sequence). The CDR3 spans 14 residues. V dropped 5 bases and J dropped 7 bases, with 15 bases sitting between them. The CDR3 loop is CATSPGAPGNEQFF. The CDR3 coding sequence is TGTGCCACCAGCCCAGGGGCCCCTGGGAATGAGCAGTTCTTC.

The chain links TRBV28 to TRBJ1-6, with 7 nucleotides matching TRBD1. The germline V gene encodes CDR1 MDHEN and CDR2 SYDVKM. V gave up 6 bases and J gave up 9 bases; unmatched junction bases: 20. There are 18 residues in the CDR3. The CDR3 DNA reads TGTGCCAGCAGGTACAGCGGGCTCGGGGCAGGGGGAAGTTCACCCCTCCACTTT. It yields the protein CASRYSGLGAGGSSPLHF.

This sequence joins TRBV6-2 or TRBV6-3 and TRBJ2-1; 8 bases line up with TRBD2. Losses at the gene ends were 2 bases for V and 3 bases for J; bases not matched to a gene: 3. Germline-derived CDR1 and CDR2 are MNHEY and SVGEGT. This CDR3 has 15 amino acids. For the CDR3, the DNA is TGTGCCAGCAGTTACAGCGGGAGTGGCTACAATGAGCAGTTCTTC. Protein: CASSYSGSGYNEQFF.